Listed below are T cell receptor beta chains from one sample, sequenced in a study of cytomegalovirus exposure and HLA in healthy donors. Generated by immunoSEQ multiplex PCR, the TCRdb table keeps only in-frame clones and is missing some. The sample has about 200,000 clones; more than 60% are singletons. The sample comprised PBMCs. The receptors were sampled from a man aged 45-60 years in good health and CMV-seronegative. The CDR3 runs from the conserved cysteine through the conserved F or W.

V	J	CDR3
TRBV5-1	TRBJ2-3	CASSLSGRTDTQYF
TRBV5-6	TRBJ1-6	CASSAVQSVYNSPLHF
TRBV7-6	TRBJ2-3	CASSRGTSADTQYF
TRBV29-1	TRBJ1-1	CSVEETANTEAFF
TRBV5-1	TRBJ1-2	CASSMGHKGYTF
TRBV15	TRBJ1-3	CATSRGAELWSNTIYF
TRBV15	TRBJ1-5	CATSRDYRGLQPQHF
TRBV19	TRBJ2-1	CASSKQGSINEQFF
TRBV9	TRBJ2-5	CASSANTGVVGETQYF
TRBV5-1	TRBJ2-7	CASSLNQGYEQYF
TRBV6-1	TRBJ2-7	CASSGEVVYEQYF
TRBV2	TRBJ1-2	CASSANRDRAHGYTF
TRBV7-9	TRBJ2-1	CASSPDGLSYNEQFF
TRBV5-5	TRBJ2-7	CASSLATGGWYEQYF
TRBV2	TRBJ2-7	CASSPRLAGGQQYF
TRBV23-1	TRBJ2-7	CASIPEILAALAYEQYF
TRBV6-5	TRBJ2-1	CASTQGAYNEQFF
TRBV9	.	CASSPQRGNDYEQYF
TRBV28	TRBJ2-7	CASSLGAGVDEQYF
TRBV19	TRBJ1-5	CASSALGTGIHQPQHF
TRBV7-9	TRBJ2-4	CASSRDSGTEHIQYF
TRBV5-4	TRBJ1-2	CASSLGGDLRGYTF
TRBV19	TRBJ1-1	CTSRVTSVNTEAFF
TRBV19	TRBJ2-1	CASSMGARAGSYNEQFF